This T cell receptor (beta chain) was recovered during a study of Ad26.COV2.S vaccination and SARS-CoV-2 variants. Study background: The study gave Ad26.COV2.S intramuscularly, once or twice 56 days apart. Study findings and constraints: Analytic work on TCR breadth and depth might have understated the full extent of total T cell responses. Spike-specific TCR breadth ran higher among vaccine recipients than placebo recipients. Similar non-spike TCR breadth was observed in recipients of vaccine and of placebo.

Germline CDR1 reads MNHEY; CDR2 reads SVGEGT. Trimming removed 2 bases from V and 3 bases from J, with 11 bases in between. The CDR3 is 14 residues long. Repertoires were generated with immunoSEQ multiplex PCR, while TCRdb's copy carries only in-frame clones and drops some. In the table there are more than 300,000 clones, around 88% of which are singletons. As to this clone: No antigen is known for it.

The sample's treatment: 19 received Ad26.COV2.S at low or high dose, single or two shots; about five received placebo; per-sample allocation not given. Vaccine and placebo recipients were sampled on day 63 after the first injection. The rearrangement links TRBV6-2 or TRBV6-3 to TRBJ2-7; weak D call: TRBD1 (6 bases). The sample was peripheral blood, taken in a trial of Ad26.COV2.S vaccine versus placebo. This TCR derives from a person between 18 and 59 years old who received the Ad26.COV2.S COVID-19 vaccine or a placebo. The CDR3 nucleotides read TGTGCCAGCAGTTACGGGGGCCTCCACTACGAGCAGTACTTC. Amino acids: CASSYGGLHYEQYF.